A single T cell receptor (beta chain) is shown here with its context. Its target is not known. The data originate from a study of Ad26.COV2.S vaccination and SARS-CoV-2 variants. Overall study findings and caveats: Those who received vaccine or placebo ended up with similar non-spike TCR breadth. The analyses of TCR breadth and depth may have understated the size of total T cell responses.

CDR1 is MDHEN and CDR2 is SYDVKM in the germline V gene. CDR3 length: 16 residues. The J segment lost 7 bases and the V segment lost 2 bases, leaving 8 bases of the junction unmatched. Some clones are missing from TCRdb's copy, which holds only in-frame ones; the method was immunoSEQ multiplex PCR. The sample includes approximately 90,000 clones, around 82% of them seen just once. The source is a human donor who had recovered from COVID-19. V usage is TRBV28 and J usage is TRBJ2-1; 10 bases are shared with TRBD1. Sequencing was performed on peripheral blood, taken after recovery from COVID-19. The CDR3 sequence: CASSLPGQGGGNEQFF. The CDR3 bases are TGTGCCAGCAGTTTACCCGGACAGGGGGGAGGGAATGAGCAGTTCTTC.